Shown below are 25 T cell receptor beta chains from a single sample sequenced in a study of identical twins. TCRdb processed the 5' RACE reads anew with MiXCR; each CDR3 protein has one entry. Among 1.5 million to 2 million distinct CDR3 sequences listed, around 29% were seen once. Source material: cord blood. The receptor source for this set is a newborn girl in good health.

This clonotype was recorded only once. The chain is built from TRBV24-1 and TRBJ1-2, with TRBD1 identical over 7 bases. The CDR3 is 14 amino acids. Trimming removed 4 bases from V and 8 bases from J; junction bases left unmatched: 9. Germline-derived CDR1 and CDR2 are KGHDR and SFDVKD. CDR3 nucleotide sequence: TGTGCCACCAGTGACCGACAGGGACCCATAGGCTACACCTTC. Its translation: CATSDRQGPIGYTF.

The gene calls are TRBV7-8 and TRBJ2-5, with TRBD2 identical over 14 bases. Germline V CDR1 and CDR2: SGHVS, FQNEAQ. The CDR3 has 17 residues. Trimming at V came to 2 bases and at J to 5 bases, leaving 7 bases not matched to a gene. CDR3 coding DNA: TGTGCCAGCAGCTTACCCAGACTAGCGGGGGGGAGGGAGACCCAGTACTTC. Translating it yields CASSLPRLAGGRETQYF.

This rearrangement joins TRBV6-2 or TRBV6-3 to TRBJ2-3; 8 bases match TRBD2. Germline V gene data show CDR1 as MNHEY and CDR2 as SVGEGT. This CDR3 is built from 17 residues. The V gene end was trimmed by 5 bases and the J gene end by 1 base; junction bases not matched to a gene: 11. The CDR3 sequence: CASSRSGTRVRTDTQYF. CDR3 in DNA: TGTGCCAGCAGTAGGTCCGGGACTAGGGTCCGCACAGATACGCAGTATTTT.

This clonotype was found a few times. This sequence joins TRBV20-1 and TRBJ1-1; D unclear. Germline CDR1 and CDR2: DFQATT and SNEGSKA (reference sequence). Deletions cut 6 bases from V and 3 bases from J, with 14 bases between. The CDR3 covers 13 residues. The CDR3: CSAPRGAYTEAFF. In nucleotides, the CDR3 is TGCAGTGCCCCCCGGGGAGCCTACACTGAAGCTTTCTTT.

There are a few counts of this clonotype. This rearrangement joins TRBV28 to TRBJ1-2, with D tentatively TRBD1 (5 bases). CDR3 size: 16 residues. The germline V and J ends were trimmed by 6 bases and 6 bases, with 23 bases remaining between them. Per the germline V gene, CDR1 is MDHEN and CDR2 is SYDVKM. CDR3 region: CASSLTGTSSRDGYTF. DNA of the CDR3: TGTGCCAGCAGCCTCACCGGGACCTCAAGCCGCGATGGCTACACCTTC.

The chain is built from TRBV19 and TRBJ1-1; maybe TRBD1 (5 bases). V was trimmed by 7 bases and J by 0 bases, leaving 12 bases between them. The length of the CDR3 is 14 residues. Germline CDR1 LNHDA, CDR2 SQIVND (reference sequence). The CDR3 loop is CASTIDRVNTEAFF. The CDR3 DNA follows: TGTGCCAGTACCATAGACAGAGTGAACACTGAAGCTTTCTTT.

The chain uses TRBV12-3 or TRBV12-4 and TRBJ1-4; 7 nucleotides agree with TRBD1. The CDR3 is 13 amino acids. The junction had 8 bases not matched to a gene; V was cut back by 6 bases and J by 10 bases. The CDR3 reads CASRSTGSGKLFF. For the CDR3, the DNA is TGTGCCAGCAGGTCGACAGGGAGCGGAAAACTGTTTTTT.

This chain joins TRBV5-8 and TRBJ2-5, with 8 bases that match TRBD2. CDR3 size: 17 residues. Germline V gene lookup returns CDR1 SGHTS and CDR2 YDEGEE. V lost 2 bases, J lost 1 base, and 10 bases stayed unmatched. The CDR3 region is CASSFDVAGRLQETQYF. The CDR3 DNA is TGTGCCAGCAGCTTCGATGTAGCGGGGCGACTCCAAGAGACCCAGTACTTC.

This chain joins TRBV3-1 and TRBJ2-7, with 9 bases identical to TRBD2. CDR3 length: 18 amino acids. In germline, CDR1 is LGHDT, CDR2 YNNKEL (reference sequence). J gave up 7 bases and V 1 base, and 17 bases lay outside the gene matches. CDR3 nucleotides: TGTGCCAGCAGCCAAGCTGTCGCTAGCGGGATTGGGTACAATGAGCAGTACTTC. Amino acids: CASSQAVASGIGYNEQYF.

CDR3 in amino acids: CSATNFGTGLDNEQYF. The DNA of the CDR3 is TGCAGTGCTACCAATTTCGGGACAGGCCTAGACAATGAGCAGTACTTC. V usage is TRBV20-1 and J usage is TRBJ2-5; 8 nucleotides line up with TRBD1. Unmatched junction bases numbered 21, after V lost 4 bases and J lost 11 bases. The CDR3 spans 16 residues. In germline, CDR1 is DFQATT, CDR2 SNEGSKA (reference sequence).

The J gene is TRBJ2-5, the V gene TRBV20-1; TRBD1 or TRBD2 may be the D gene (5 bases each). Between the trimmed V and J ends, which lost 6 bases and 3 bases, there was a span of 14 bases. Germline loops: CDR1 DFQATT, CDR2 SNEGSKA (reference sequence). The CDR3 sequence is 13 residues long. CDR3 in DNA: TGCAGTGCAAACGGGGCTAACAAAGAGACCCAGTACTTC. This gives the protein CSANGANKETQYF.

This clonotype was counted between two and nine times. V gene TRBV4-2 combines with J gene TRBJ2-3, with D perhaps given as TRBD1 or TRBD2 (6 bases each). Germline values: CDR1 LGHNA, CDR2 YNFKEQ. V was pared by 0 bases and J by 2 bases, with 9 bases between. The CDR3 runs 15 residues. CDR3 sequence: CASSQEGGHTDTQYF. CDR3 coding DNA: TGTGCCAGCAGCCAAGAGGGGGGCCACACAGATACGCAGTATTTT.

This chain joins TRBV7-2 and TRBJ1-1; D may be TRBD1 (5 bases). Trimming took off 2 bases at V and 2 bases at J, with 18 bases between the two ends. From germline, CDR1 is SGHTA and CDR2 FQGNSA. The CDR3 spans 17 residues. The CDR3 region is CASSLSTRGRRNTEAFF. In DNA, the CDR3 is TGTGCCAGCAGCTTAAGTACAAGGGGAAGGAGAAACACTGAAGCTTTCTTT.

V gene TRBV7-3 combines with J gene TRBJ2-3, with D perhaps given as TRBD1 or TRBD2 (5 bases each). The germline gives CDR1 SGHTA, CDR2 FQGTGA. V was clipped by 4 bases and J by 6 bases, with 20 bases between them. This CDR3 comprises 16 residues. The CDR3 DNA sequence: TGTGCCAGCAGCTCGCCGCCGGGACGACAAACGGATACGCAGTATTTT. Residues: CASSSPPGRQTDTQYF.

This clonotype was detected only a few times. The chain combines TRBV20-1 with TRBJ2-5; TRBD2 matches at 11 bases. The CDR3 is 15 amino acids. Germline V lookup: CDR1 DFQATT, CDR2 SNEGSKA (reference sequence). Trimming removed 1 base from V and 4 bases from J; junction bases left unmatched: 5. The CDR3 sequence: CSARVSGGALETQYF. CDR3 nucleotide sequence: TGCAGTGCTAGAGTTAGCGGGGGGGCCTTAGAGACCCAGTACTTC.

This clonotype was seen a handful of times. CDR3 region: CASSLFGAGEETQYF. The CDR3 region has the DNA TGTGCCAGCAGTTTATTCGGGGCGGGAGAAGAGACCCAGTACTTC. The chain has TRBV28 and TRBJ2-7; TRBD2 matches 7 bases. The J call could be wrong; TRBJ2-5 is a better fit for the DNA end. The CDR3 loop spans 15 amino acids. Per germline, CDR1 MDHEN and CDR2 SYDVKM.

The genes are TRBV24-1 and TRBJ2-7, with D perhaps matching TRBD1 or TRBD2 (5 bases each). This CDR3 has 13 residues. From germline, CDR1 is KGHDR and CDR2 SFDVKD. Trimming left V 5 bases short and J 2 bases short, with 9 bases between. In DNA form, the CDR3 reads TGTGCCACCAGTGGGGGACGCCCCTACGAGCAGTACTTC. Its protein is CATSGGRPYEQYF.

V is TRBV12-3 or TRBV12-4 and J is TRBJ2-1, with D maybe TRBD2 (6 bases). The CDR3 contains 14 residues. Trimming removed 5 bases from V and 6 bases from J, with 14 bases in between. The CDR3: CASSALGGVNEQFF. The CDR3 DNA reads TGTGCCAGCAGTGCCCTAGGCGGGGTCAATGAGCAGTTCTTC.

This chain joins TRBV5-1 and TRBJ2-5; D may be TRBD2 (5 bases). The CDR3 runs 15 residues. Trimming stripped 2 bases from V and 2 bases from J, with 13 bases between. Germline V gene data show CDR1 as SGHRS and CDR2 as YFSETQ. CDR3 region: CASSFGTDYQETQYF. The CDR3 nucleotides are TGCGCCAGCAGCTTCGGTACTGACTATCAAGAGACCCAGTACTTC.

The rearrangement uses TRBV24-1 and TRBJ1-5; D may be TRBD1 (5 bases). V gave up 4 bases and J gave up 6 bases, with 18 bases separating them. Germline CDR1 and CDR2: KGHDR and SFDVKD. The CDR3 length is 16 residues. For the CDR3, the DNA is TGTGCCACCAGTGAGGGACCTGCGGGAGACGGTCAGCCCCAGCATTTT. Its translation: CATSEGPAGDGQPQHF.

The chain links TRBV4-2 to TRBJ2-3; TRBD2 agrees at 10 bases. Trimming took 3 bases from V and 5 from J; bases not matched to a gene: 5. CDR3 length equals 15 residues. Germline-derived CDR1 and CDR2 are LGHNA and YNFKEQ. In DNA form, the CDR3 reads TGTGCCAGCAGCCAGCCAAGGACTAGCGGAGATACGCAGTATTTT. It yields the protein CASSQPRTSGDTQYF.

Ten or more counts support this clonotype. The rearrangement joins TRBV28 to TRBJ1-6; D is possibly TRBD1 (5 bases). V shed 3 bases and J shed 6 bases, with 9 bases lying between them. CDR3 length: 14 residues. From germline, CDR1 is MDHEN and CDR2 SYDVKM. As DNA, the CDR3 is TGTGCCAGCAGTTTGGGCAGGGCTAATTCACCCCTCCACTTT. Protein product: CASSLGRANSPLHF.

The CDR3 DNA reads as TGTGCCAGCAGTTCACACAGGGGAGTTAGCTATGGCTACACCTTC. It translates to CASSSHRGVSYGYTF. The V call is TRBV6-1, the J call TRBJ1-2; TRBD1 matches 7 bases. Germline V CDR1 and CDR2: MNHNS, SASEGT. V dropped 5 bases and J dropped 4; count of bases not matched to a gene: 10. The CDR3 totals 15 residues.

As concerns this clonotype: This may come from a read error, since a much larger clone is one base off. The chain couples TRBV12-3 or TRBV12-4 to TRBJ1-1, with no clear D. Trimming removed 5 bases from V and 6 bases from J, with 19 bases in between. The CDR3 sequence is 15 residues long. The CDR3 is CASSPRRVLNAEAFF. The CDR3 region has the DNA TGTGCCAGCAGTCCCCGTAGGGTCCTTAACGCTGAAGCTTTCTTT.

The chain employs TRBV7-9 and TRBJ2-6, with D uncertain. CDR1 SEHNR and CDR2 FQNEAQ come from the germline V gene (reference sequence). The CDR3 runs to 14 residues. The V gene lost 6 bases and the J gene lost 2 bases, with 8 bases spanning the gap. As DNA, the CDR3 is TGTGCCAGCAGAGACCTCGCTGGGGCCAACGTCCTGACTTTC. Residues: CASRDLAGANVLTF.